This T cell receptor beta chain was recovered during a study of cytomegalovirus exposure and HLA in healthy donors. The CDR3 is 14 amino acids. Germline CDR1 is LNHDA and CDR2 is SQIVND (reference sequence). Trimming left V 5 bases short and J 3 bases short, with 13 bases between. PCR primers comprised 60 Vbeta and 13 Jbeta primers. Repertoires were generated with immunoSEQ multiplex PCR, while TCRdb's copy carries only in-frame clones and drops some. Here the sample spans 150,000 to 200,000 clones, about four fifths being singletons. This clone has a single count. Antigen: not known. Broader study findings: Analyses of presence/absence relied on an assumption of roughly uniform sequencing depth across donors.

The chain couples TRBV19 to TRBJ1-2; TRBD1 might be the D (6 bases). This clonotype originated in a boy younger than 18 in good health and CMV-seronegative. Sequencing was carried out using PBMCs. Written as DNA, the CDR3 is TGTGCCAGTAGTCCAGGTGCAGGGGACTATGGCTACACCTTC. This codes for CASSPGAGDYGYTF.